This TCR beta chain was identified in a study of blood T cells in healthy people across ages. This clonotype has at least ten counts. Using a J-beta primer mix together with a sample-barcoded 5' primer, a second PCR was run for roughly 6 to 12 cycles. One entry per CDR3 protein, called by TCRdb with MiXCR from the 5' RACE reads. The sample lists some 1.6 million distinct CDR3 sequences; around 35% were seen once. This CDR3 contains 16 residues. The J segment lost 4 bases and the V segment lost 0 bases, leaving 6 bases of the junction unmatched. Germline lookup yields CDR1 DFQATT and CDR2 SNEGSKA (reference sequence).

This clonotype was obtained from a woman in her twenties or thirties in good health. The sequencing input was blood. J is TRBJ2-1 and V is TRBV20-1; 10 bases agree with TRBD2. The CDR3 loop is CSARDARAGGYNEQFF. CDR3 DNA sequence: TGCAGTGCTAGAGATGCGCGAGCGGGAGGGTACAATGAGCAGTTCTTC.